Shown below are 10 T cell receptor beta chains from a single sample sequenced in a study of T-cell reconstitution after alpha-beta-depleted transplantation in children. Unique molecular identifiers were used in preparing the TCRbeta library. One entry per CDR3 protein, called by TCRdb with MiXCR from the PCR reads. The table lists under 850,000 distinct CDR3 sequences, approximately 14% of them singletons. This sample comprised PBMCs, obtained before TCRalphabeta/CD19-depleted stem cell transplant. The receptor source for this set is a girl aged 2-10 years with congenital amegakaryocytic thrombocytopenia, due to receive a stem cell transplant.

This clonotype showed up many times. The V gene is TRBV27, the J gene TRBJ2-7, with a weak D call TRBD2 (6 bases). The germline CDR1 and CDR2 sequences are MNHEY and SMNVEV (reference sequence). This CDR3 is 12 amino acids long. The CDR3 loop is CVVAASSYEQYF. CDR3 in DNA: TGTGTCGTAGCGGCTAGCTCCTACGAGCAGTACTTC.

This clonotype was detected only a few times. The CDR3 bases are TGCGCCAGCAGCTTGGACTCCCCCCCCACAGATACGCAGTATTTT. Protein sequence: CASSLDSPPTDTQYF. The chain couples TRBV5-1 to TRBJ2-3; the D is unclear. The germline V gene has CDR1 SGHRS and CDR2 YFSETQ. V lost 0 bases and J 2 bases, leaving 10 bases between the germline ends. The length of the CDR3 is 15 residues.

Only a few counts were recorded for this clonotype. The chain employs TRBV7-6 and TRBJ2-1, with 11 bases aligning to TRBD2. The J segment lost 6 bases and the V segment lost 5 bases, leaving 18 bases of the junction unmatched. CDR1 SGHVS and CDR2 FNYEAQ come from the germline V gene. The CDR3 sequence is 19 residues long. The CDR3 protein is CASSRTPGLAVTLGNEQFF. CDR3 DNA: TGTGCCAGCAGCCGAACCCCGGGACTAGCGGTCACCCTCGGCAATGAGCAGTTCTTC. Full variable domain (outside the CDR3, taken from reference TRBV7-6 and TRBJ2-1): GAGVSQSPRYKVTKRGQDVALRCDPISGHVSLYWYRQALGQGPEFLTYFNYEAQQDKSGLPNDRFSAERPEGSISTLTIQRTEQRDSAMYRCASSRTPGLAVTLGNEQFFGPGTRLTVL.

In its sample, this clonotype was seen a few times. The V and J genes are TRBV30 and TRBJ2-2; D unresolved. V was shortened by 0 bases and J by 1 base, with 3 bases between the two germline ends. There are 13 residues in the CDR3. Germline CDR1 GTSNPN, CDR2 SVGIG (reference sequence). In DNA, the CDR3 is TGTGCCTGGAGTGTGGAGAACACCGGGGAGCTGTTTTTT. Translation gives CAWSVENTGELFF.

This clonotype occurred many times. CDR3: CASSLGEGEKLFF. CDR3 sequence (DNA): TGTGCCAGCAGCCTTGGCGAAGGTGAAAAACTGTTTTTT. The rearrangement uses TRBV6-1 and TRBJ1-4; D remains ambiguous. V was pared by 6 bases and J by 7 bases, with 12 bases between. The CDR3 has 13 residues. Germline assignment: CDR1 MNHNS and CDR2 SASEGT.

This clonotype was found many times. The CDR3 sequence: CASTNPGGRLQNTGELFF. The CDR3 DNA reads as TGCGCCAGCACCAACCCGGGAGGGCGGCTCCAGAACACCGGGGAGCTGTTTTTT. This chain connects TRBV5-1 to TRBJ2-2, with 8 bases identical to TRBD2. This CDR3 is built from 18 residues. V shed 6 bases and J 1 base; nucleotides not matched to a gene: 14. Germline-derived CDR1 and CDR2 are SGHRS and YFSETQ.

This clonotype occurred many times. The chain employs TRBV6-5 and TRBJ2-7; perhaps TRBD2 as D (6 bases). V gave up 0 bases and J gave up 3 bases, with 24 bases separating them. This CDR3 has 19 residues. CDR1 and CDR2 from the germline V gene are MNHEY and SVGAGI. The CDR3, as DNA: TGTGCCAGCAGTTACTCGATGGTCGGGGAGCGGCGGGGAAACTACGAGCAGTACTTC. Translation gives CASSYSMVGERRGNYEQYF.

Only a few counts were recorded for this clonotype. This chain uses TRBV5-1 with TRBJ2-1, with TRBD2 matching over 7 bases. CDR1 and CDR2 (germline): SGHRS, YFSETQ. Unmatched junction bases numbered 4, after V lost 4 bases and J lost 9 bases. CDR3 length: 12 residues. CDR3 region: CASSGLGFEQFF. The CDR3 nucleotides read TGCGCCAGCAGCGGACTAGGGTTTGAGCAGTTCTTC.

Only a few counts were recorded for this clonotype. This chain links TRBV7-2 with TRBJ2-7; TRBD2 matches 11 bases. CDR1 SGHTA and CDR2 FQGNSA come from the germline V gene. This CDR3 has 17 amino acids. V shed 3 bases, J shed 3 bases, and the junction held 10 bases outside the gene matches. CDR3 residues: CASSFIAGGPRNYEQYF. DNA of the CDR3: TGTGCCAGCAGCTTTATAGCGGGAGGGCCCAGGAACTACGAGCAGTACTTC.

The table lists this clonotype with a few counts. The chain carries TRBV27 and TRBJ2-3; TRBD2 might be the D (6 bases). The CDR3 has 13 amino acids. Per the germline V gene, CDR1 is MNHEY and CDR2 is SMNVEV (reference sequence). V shed 5 bases and J shed 15 bases, with 21 bases lying between them. The CDR3 bases are TGTGCCAGCAGTCGCTCGCCGGGGGATTCGTGTTATTTT. The encoded protein is CASSRSPGDSCYF.